These 19 T cell receptor beta chains came from one sample sequenced in a study of regulatory T cells in long-lasting Graves disease. The time point here: newly diagnosed GD, antithyroid drugs for less than 3 months. After RNA was extracted from PBMCs, the TCR library was made from it. CDR3-region Arm-PCR and iRepertoire HTBI primers produced the TCR beta libraries. TCRdb redid the calling of the multiplex PCR reads with MiXCR, one entry per CDR3 protein. The repertoire holds over 500,000 distinct CDR3 sequences, with about 16% as singletons. In addition, the sample was reused for a study of T cells in Graves' hyperthyroidism and ophthalmopathy.

The material was peripheral blood mononuclear cells (PBMCs), obtained at new diagnosis, from a patient treated with antithyroid drugs. The receptors were gathered from a woman under 40 with Graves disease.

This clonotype was recorded many times. V is TRBV6-1 and J is TRBJ2-7; 9 nucleotides line up with TRBD2. CDR3 size: 18 residues. The V gene end was trimmed by 6 bases and the J gene end by 3 bases; junction bases not matched to a gene: 18. Germline values: CDR1 MNHNS, CDR2 SASEGT. DNA of the CDR3: TGTGCCAGCAGCGACCCTCTCTTCCTGGCGGGAGGGCTCTACGAGCAGTACTTC. Protein: CASSDPLFLAGGLYEQYF.

CDR3 in amino acids: CASSIVREVNNEQFF. CDR3 DNA: TGTGCCAGTAGTATAGTTCGGGAGGTAAACAATGAGCAGTTCTTC. The chain is built from TRBV19 and TRBJ2-1, with 7 bases fitting TRBD2. CDR1 LNHDA and CDR2 SQIVND come from the germline V gene (reference sequence). V was clipped by 1 base and J by 5 bases; unmatched bases: 5. The CDR3 runs 15 residues.

This clonotype appeared a few times. The J gene is TRBJ1-2, the V gene TRBV6-5; no firm D call. Germline V CDR1 and CDR2: MNHEY, SVGAGI. V lost 2 bases and J lost 3, with 7 bases in between. CDR3 size: 13 residues. Here the CDR3 DNA reads TGTGCCAGCAGTTACGAACGGGACTATGGCTACACCTTC. This encodes CASSYERDYGYTF.

Turning to this clonotype: A much larger clone is a single base away; this may be a read error. The genes are TRBV6-1 and TRBJ1-3; possibly TRBD1 for D (6 bases). The CDR3 loop spans 18 amino acids. Germline V gene lookup returns CDR1 MNHNS and CDR2 SASEGT. In nucleotides, the CDR3 is TGTGTCAGCAGGGAACAACCTCTACAGGGCTACTCTGGAAACACCATATATTTT. Encoded protein: CVSREQPLQGYSGNTIYF.

This clonotype occurred many times. V gene TRBV7-9 combines with J gene TRBJ2-3; TRBD2 matches 7 bases. Germline V gives CDR1 SEHNR, CDR2 FQNEAQ (reference sequence). V dropped 4 bases and J dropped 0; count of bases not matched to a gene: 10. The CDR3 extends over 17 amino acids. CDR3 region: CASSSTSETTSTDTQYF. In nucleotides, the CDR3 is TGTGCCAGCAGCTCTACTAGCGAAACTACTAGCACAGATACGCAGTATTTT. The complete variable domain, with remaining parts taken from reference TRBV7-9 and TRBJ2-3, reads DTGVSQNPRHKITKRGQNVTFRCDPISEHNRLYWYRQTLGQGPEFLTYFQNEAQLEKSRLLSDRFSAERPKGSFSTLEIQRTEQGDSAMYLCASSSTSETTSTDTQYFGPGTRLTVL.

This clonotype has ten or more counts. The V call is TRBV28, the J call TRBJ2-1, with 11 bases lining up with TRBD2. The CDR3 is 15 residues long. Germline V lookup: CDR1 MDHEN, CDR2 SYDVKM. V shed 6 bases and J 7 bases; nucleotides not matched to a gene: 8. The CDR3 region is CASRGLASGRNEQFF. As DNA, the CDR3 is TGTGCCAGCAGAGGGTTGGCTAGCGGGAGGAATGAGCAGTTCTTC.

The rearrangement links TRBV25-1 to TRBJ1-2; D might be TRBD1 (6 bases). The CDR3 has 15 residues. Germline lookup yields CDR1 MGHDK and CDR2 SYGVNS. The ends were cut back, 3 bases at V and 2 bases at J, with 13 bases in the middle. CDR3 sequence: CASSDYVQGNYGYTF. Written as DNA, the CDR3 is TGTGCCAGCAGTGACTACGTCCAGGGGAACTATGGCTACACCTTC.

V and J are TRBV4-1 and TRBJ1-4; perhaps TRBD1 as D (6 bases). The V gene lost 4 bases and the J gene lost 6 bases, with 15 bases spanning the gap. Germline V CDR1 and CDR2: MGHRA, YSYEKL. There are 15 residues in the CDR3. In nucleotides, the CDR3 is TGCGCCAGCAGCCCCAACAGGGAGATGGATGAAAAACTGTTTTTT. Residues: CASSPNREMDEKLFF.

Comments on this clonotype: With a much larger clone just one base away, this may be a read error. This chain's CDR3 is CANSPFSAQGNTIYF. CDR3 DNA: TGTGCCAACAGCCCATTCTCCGCCCAAGGAAACACCATATATTTT. This chain uses TRBV28 with TRBJ1-3; D ambiguous. Per the germline V gene, CDR1 is MDHEN and CDR2 is SYDVKM. Trimming cost V 10 bases and J 4 bases, with 20 bases left between them. The CDR3 covers 15 residues. Variable domain in full (rest from reference TRBV28 and TRBJ1-3): DVKVTQSSRYLVKRTGEKVFLECVQDMDHENMFWYRQDPGLGLRLIYFSYDVKMKEKGDIPEGYSVSREKKERFSLILESASTNQTSMYLCANSPFSAQGNTIYFGEGSWLTVV.

At least ten counts were recorded for this clonotype. The rearrangement joins TRBV2 to TRBJ1-4; no firm D call. CDR3 size: 12 residues. CDR1 is SNHLY, CDR2 FYNNEI, per germline. V lost 5 bases to trimming and J lost 13 bases, with 14 bases between them. The CDR3 sequence: CASSLHGNGLFF. The DNA of the CDR3 is TGTGCCAGCAGTCTACATGGAAATGGACTGTTTTTT.

On this clonotype itself: Since no conserved phenylalanine or tryptophan closes the CDR3, a read error is the likely cause. CDR3 protein: CASSPRQGNTEAFL. In DNA form, the CDR3 reads TGTGCCAGCAGTCCCCGACAGGGCAACACTGAAGCTTTCCTT. The V call is TRBV27, the J call TRBJ1-1; 7 positions agree with TRBD1. The germline CDR1 and CDR2 sequences are MNHEY and SMNVEV (reference sequence). The CDR3 runs 14 residues. Unmatched junction bases numbered 5, after V lost 5 bases and J lost 2 bases.

This clonotype has a handful of counts. The chain couples TRBV12-3 or TRBV12-4 to TRBJ1-2, with 7 nucleotides matching TRBD1. V shed 5 bases and J 4 bases; nucleotides not matched to a gene: 7. This CDR3 comprises 14 residues. The CDR3 spells CASSQPDRAYGYTF. CDR3 sequence (DNA): TGTGCCAGCAGTCAGCCTGACAGGGCCTATGGCTACACCTTC.

The chain joins TRBV5-1 to TRBJ2-2; D may correspond to TRBD1 or TRBD2 (5 bases each). V was pared by 2 bases and J by 5 bases, with 10 bases between. Germline V CDR1 and CDR2: SGHRS, YFSETQ. The CDR3 consists of 14 residues. The CDR3 protein is CASSLLRETGELFF. DNA of the CDR3: TGCGCCAGCAGCTTACTCAGGGAGACCGGGGAGCTGTTTTTT.

This clonotype was counted many times. V is TRBV28 and J is TRBJ1-5, with D maybe TRBD1 (5 bases). In germline, CDR1 is MDHEN, CDR2 SYDVKM. V lost 8 bases and J 2 bases, leaving 16 bases between the germline ends. This CDR3 spans 15 amino acids. The CDR3 DNA follows: TGTGCCAGCGACTGGGGGGGTGACGGCAATCAGCCCCAGCATTTT. Encoded protein: CASDWGGDGNQPQHF.

This clonotype was observed at least ten times. The V call is TRBV20-1, the J call TRBJ2-3, with 7 bases identical to TRBD1. The CDR3 runs to 14 residues. Germline V lookup: CDR1 DFQATT, CDR2 SNEGSKA (reference sequence). V dropped 6 bases and J dropped 1; count of bases not matched to a gene: 7. CDR3 protein: CSAAKGARTDTQYF. In nucleotides, the CDR3 is TGCAGTGCAGCAAAGGGGGCGCGCACAGATACGCAGTATTTT.

This clonotype was counted only a few times. Written as DNA, the CDR3 is TGCAGCGTTGAGGACTCAGGGGGTGGCTACACCTTC. This gives the protein CSVEDSGGGYTF. The rearrangement uses TRBV29-1 and TRBJ1-2, with 7 bases lining up with TRBD1. Unmatched junction bases numbered 5, after V lost 3 bases and J lost 7 bases. Germline CDR1 and CDR2: SQVTM and ANQGSEA. The CDR3 runs 12 residues.

This clonotype was found many times. The J gene is TRBJ2-3, the V gene TRBV12-3 or TRBV12-4; 9 bases align to TRBD2. The length of the CDR3 is 16 residues. V was pared by 5 bases and J by 0 bases, with 6 bases of the junction left unmatched. In DNA, the CDR3 is TGTGCCAGCAGTCCGACTAGCGGAAAAAGCACAGATACGCAGTATTTT. Translation gives CASSPTSGKSTDTQYF.

This clonotype turned up a few times. This chain uses TRBV30 with TRBJ1-4, with D unresolved. The V gene lost 1 base and the J gene lost 2 bases, with 11 bases spanning the gap. This CDR3 comprises 15 residues. CDR1 and CDR2 (germline): GTSNPN, SVGIG (reference sequence). CDR3 in amino acids: CAWSEGALTNEKLFF. In nucleotides, the CDR3 is TGTGCCTGGAGTGAAGGTGCACTGACTAATGAAAAACTGTTTTTT.

The chain carries TRBV5-1 and TRBJ2-7; maybe TRBD2 (6 bases). The CDR3 loop spans 14 amino acids. CDR1 and CDR2 (germline): SGHRS, YFSETQ. The V gene lost 2 bases and the J gene lost 0 bases, with 9 bases spanning the gap. In DNA, the CDR3 is TGCGCCAGCAGCTTCCCGGGGGTCTCCTACGAGCAGTACTTC. Its protein product is CASSFPGVSYEQYF.